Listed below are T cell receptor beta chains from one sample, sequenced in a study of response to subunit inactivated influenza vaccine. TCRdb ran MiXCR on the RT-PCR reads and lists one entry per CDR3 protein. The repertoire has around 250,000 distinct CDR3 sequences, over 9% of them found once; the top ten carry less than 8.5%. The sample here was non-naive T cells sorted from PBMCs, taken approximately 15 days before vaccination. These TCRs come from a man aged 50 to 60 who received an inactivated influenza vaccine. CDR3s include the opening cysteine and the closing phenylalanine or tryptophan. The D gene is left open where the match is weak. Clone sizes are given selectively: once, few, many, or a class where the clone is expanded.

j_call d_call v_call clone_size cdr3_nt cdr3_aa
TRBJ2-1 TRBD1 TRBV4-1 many TGCGCCAGCAGCCAAGATACGGTAGGGACAGGGTGGGTAGGGGAGCAGTTCTTC CASSQDTVGTGWVGEQFF
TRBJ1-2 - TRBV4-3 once TGCGCCTGCAGCCAAGAGAGAAACTATGGCTACACCTTC CACSQERNYGYTF
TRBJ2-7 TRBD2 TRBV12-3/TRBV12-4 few TGTGCCAGCAGTTTAGCCGAGTTAGCGGGGGAGCAGTACTTC CASSLAELAGEQYF
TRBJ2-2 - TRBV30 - TGTGCCTGGAGGAAGAGGGGGGAAGCCGGGGAGCTGTTTTTT CAWRKRGEAGELFF
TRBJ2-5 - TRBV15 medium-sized TGTGCCACCAGCAGAGATGTGCAGAACCAAGAGACCCAGTACTTC CATSRDVQNQETQYF
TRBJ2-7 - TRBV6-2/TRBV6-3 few TGTGCCAGCAGTTACTTGATCAGGGAAAACGAGCAGTACTTC CASSYLIRENEQYF
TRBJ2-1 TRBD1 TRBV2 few TGTGCCAGCAGCGCCGAGGGACAGGGAGGCAATGAGCAGTTCTTC CASSAEGQGGNEQFF
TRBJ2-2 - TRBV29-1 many TGCAGCGTTGTAGGGACACGCAGCACCGGGGAGCTGTTTTTT CSVVGTRSTGELFF
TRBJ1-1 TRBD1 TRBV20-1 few TGCAGTGCTAGAGATGCCGGACAGGGGATGAACACTGAAGCTTTCTTT CSARDAGQGMNTEAFF
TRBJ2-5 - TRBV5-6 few TGTGCCAGCAGCTTGGCCCCATCTGGGCAAGAGACCCAGTACTTC CASSLAPSGQETQYF
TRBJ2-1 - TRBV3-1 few TGTGCCAGCAGCCAACTTGGGACCACAATTCTCCGCGGCTCCTACAATGAGCAGTTCTTC CASSQLGTTILRGSYNEQFF
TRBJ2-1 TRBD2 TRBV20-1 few TGCAGTGCTAGAGATCAGGGACTAGCTGGCAATGAGCAGTTCTTC CSARDQGLAGNEQFF
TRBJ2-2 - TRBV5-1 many TGCGCCAGCAGCCCCTCACGGGGAGGCTCTAACACCGGGGAGCTGTTTTTT CASSPSRGGSNTGELFF
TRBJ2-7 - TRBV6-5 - TGTGCCAGCAGTTACGGGTTCCCGGGGACCGACGAGCAGTACTTC CASSYGFPGTDEQYF
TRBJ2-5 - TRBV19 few TGTGCCAGTAGTCCTCGACGGAGCCAAGAGACCCAGTACTTC CASSPRRSQETQYF
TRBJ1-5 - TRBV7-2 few TGTGCCAGCAGCTTAGAAAGAGTTCAGCCCCAGCATTTT CASSLERVQPQHF
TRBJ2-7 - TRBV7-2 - TGTGCCAGCAGCTTAGCATGGACAGCTTCCTCACGAGAGGAGCAGTACTTC CASSLAWTASSREEQYF
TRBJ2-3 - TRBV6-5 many TGTGCCAGCAGTACTGGATACACAGATACGCAGTATTTT CASSTGYTDTQYF
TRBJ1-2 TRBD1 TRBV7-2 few TGTGCCAGCAGCTCGGCGGACAGGGGCGTTGGCTACACCTTC CASSSADRGVGYTF
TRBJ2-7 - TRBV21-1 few TGTGCCAGCAGCACCTCTCCTCGACAGGTTCCCTACGAGCAGTACTTC CASSTSPRQVPYEQYF
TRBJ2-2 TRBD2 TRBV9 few TGTGCCAGCAGCGGAACACTCCGGCTAGCGGGGGATCCCGGGGAGCTGTTTTTT CASSGTLRLAGDPGELFF
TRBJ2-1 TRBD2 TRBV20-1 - TGCAGTGCTACCTCTAGCGGGGGGGCCTACAATGAGCAGTTCTTC CSATSSGGAYNEQFF
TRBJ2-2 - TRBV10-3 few TGTGCCATCAGTGTCGTAGTGGCGAACACCGGGGAGCTGTTTTTT CAISVVVANTGELFF
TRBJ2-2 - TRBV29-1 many TGCAGCGTTGTAGGGTTGGCCGGGGAGCTGTTTTTT CSVVGLAGELFF
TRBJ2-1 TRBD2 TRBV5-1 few TGCGCCAGCAGGACTAGCGGGACATACAATGAGCAGTTCTTC CASRTSGTYNEQFF
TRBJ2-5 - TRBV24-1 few TGTGCCACCAGTGACCCGGACGGGCAAGAGACCCAGTACTTC CATSDPDGQETQYF
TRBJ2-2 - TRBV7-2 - TGTGCCAGCAGCTCCTACTACTCGAACACCGGGGAGCTGTTTTTT CASSSYYSNTGELFF
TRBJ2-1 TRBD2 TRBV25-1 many TGTGCCACCCGGGACTCCCGGGGGGTTGAGCAGTTCTTC CATRDSRGVEQFF
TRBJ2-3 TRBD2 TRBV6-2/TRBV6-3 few TGTGCCAGCTCCCCGAGGACTAGCACAGATGCGCAGTATTTT CASSPRTSTDAQYF
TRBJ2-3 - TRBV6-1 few TGTGCCAGCACGGGGGACACAGATACGCAGTATTTT CASTGDTDTQYF
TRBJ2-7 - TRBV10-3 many TGTGCCATCAGGGGGACTGGCGAGCAGTACTTC CAIRGTGEQYF
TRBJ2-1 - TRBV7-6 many TGTGCCAGCAGCCGGATTACGAATGAGCAGTTCTTC CASSRITNEQFF
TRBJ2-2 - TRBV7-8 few TGTGCCAGCAGCTTAGTGGCAGGACCGAACACCGGGGAGCTGTTTTTT CASSLVAGPNTGELFF
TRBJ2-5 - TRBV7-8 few TGTGCCAGCAGCCCCCTAGACCGGTTTCAGACCCAGTACTTC CASSPLDRFQTQYF
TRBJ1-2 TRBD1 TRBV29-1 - TGCAGCGTCCTCGGGACAGGGGGACGATATGGCTACACCTTC CSVLGTGGRYGYTF
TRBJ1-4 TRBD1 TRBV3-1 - TGTGCCACCGGACAGGGTAGTGTTCGGACTGAAAAACTGTTTTTT CATGQGSVRTEKLFF
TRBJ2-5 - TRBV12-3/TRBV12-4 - TGTGCCAGCAGCTACACTTCGCCGGGGGAGACCCAGTACTTC CASSYTSPGETQYF